This T cell receptor beta chain is drawn from a study of TIL therapy for anti-PD-1-resistant metastatic lung cancer. This was the immunoSEQ v3 assay. Repertoires were generated with immunoSEQ multiplex PCR, while TCRdb's copy carries only in-frame clones and drops some. Of fewer than 60,000 clones listed, about 86% are singletons. Time point described: pre-treatment sample, taken before nivolumab and TIL therapy. Stage 4 NSCLC adults joined between late 2017 and 2020. This CDR3 has 11 amino acids. Trimming pared 2 bases from V and 3 bases from J, leaving 2 bases between. The clonotype comes from a person aged 25-85 years with non-small cell lung cancer. The source material was blood, sampled at baseline. This chain connects TRBV12-3 or TRBV12-4 to TRBJ2-7; unclear D gene. For the CDR3, the DNA is TGTGCCAGCAGTTTATACTACGAGCAGTACTTC. Its translation is CASSLYYEQYF.